Shown below are 22 T cell receptor beta chains from a single sample sequenced in a study of blood T cell repertoires in COVID-19. Sequencing used immunoSEQ multiplex PCR; TCRdb keeps in-frame clones, though not all of them. The sample consists of approximately 290,000 clones, roughly 90% of them appearing once. Sequenced: peripheral blood. The receptor set was obtained from a woman aged 25 to 39 with COVID-19, enrolled during active disease.

The V call is TRBV18, the J call TRBJ1-1; TRBD1 might be the D (5 bases). The CDR3 is 15 amino acids. V gave up 4 bases and J gave up 8 bases, with 20 bases separating them. Germline CDR1 is KGHSH and CDR2 is LQKENI. CDR3 coding DNA: TGTGCCAGCTCACTAAGTTGGCGGGAAGGGGCGGAAGCTTTCTTT. This encodes CASSLSWREGAEAFF.

The CDR3, as DNA: TGTGCCAGCAGTGAAAGGACAGCCAGCAATCAGCCCCAGCATTTT. This codes for CASSERTASNQPQHF. The V call is TRBV2, the J call TRBJ1-5; D is perhaps TRBD1 (6 bases). The V gene's germline CDR1 is SNHLY and CDR2 FYNNEI. Trimming removed 2 bases from V and 1 base from J, with 9 bases in between. This CDR3 is built from 15 residues.

The chain links TRBV6-1 to TRBJ2-3; 12 positions agree with TRBD2. The CDR3 sequence is 16 residues long. CDR1 MNHNS and CDR2 SASEGT come from the germline V gene. With V trimmed by 4 bases and J by 3 bases, 5 bases remained unmatched. The CDR3 here is CASSGLAGGPTDTQYF. DNA for the CDR3: TGTGCCAGCAGTGGCCTAGCGGGGGGGCCGACAGATACGCAGTATTTT.

V gene TRBV6-6 combines with J gene TRBJ1-1, with D tentatively TRBD1 (5 bases). CDR3 length equals 15 residues. The germline V gene has CDR1 MNHNY and CDR2 SVGAGI (reference sequence). The V end lost 5 bases, the J end lost 4 bases, and 17 bases lay between the germline ends. The CDR3 reads CASSPLGREGTEAFF. DNA of the CDR3: TGTGCCAGCAGTCCCTTGGGCAGGGAAGGCACTGAAGCTTTCTTT.

J is TRBJ1-1 and V is TRBV7-9, with 7 bases lining up with TRBD1. The V and J ends lost 4 bases and 3 bases, in that order; junction bases with no gene match: 8. The CDR3 contains 15 residues. Per the germline V gene, CDR1 is SEHNR and CDR2 is FQNEAQ (reference sequence). CDR3 DNA: TGTGCCAGCAGCTCCGGGACAGACCAGCACACTGAAGCTTTCTTT. Protein sequence: CASSSGTDQHTEAFF.

The chain uses TRBV6-5 and TRBJ1-6; D is possibly TRBD1 (6 bases). This CDR3 is built from 11 residues. Per the germline V gene, CDR1 is MNHEY and CDR2 is SVGAGI. V shed 6 bases and J shed 14 bases, with 11 bases lying between them. In DNA form, the CDR3 reads TGTGCCAGCAGCCAGGGGACGTCCCTCCACTTT. As protein: CASSQGTSLHF.

The chain combines TRBV18 with TRBJ1-3, with 8 bases matching TRBD1. Germline V gives CDR1 KGHSH, CDR2 LQKENI. This CDR3 contains 18 residues. The V and J ends lost 3 bases and 0 bases, in that order; junction bases with no gene match: 10. CDR3 in DNA: TGTGCCAGCTCACCCCGGGGCAGGGGGCAATACTCTGGAAACACCATATATTTT. Protein sequence: CASSPRGRGQYSGNTIYF.

The chain couples TRBV27 to TRBJ2-3, with 7 bases matching TRBD1. The CDR3 spans 16 residues. V dropped 5 bases and J dropped 0; count of bases not matched to a gene: 8. The germline gives CDR1 MNHEY, CDR2 SMNVEV (reference sequence). The CDR3 loop reads CASSPRTGLSTDTQYF. The CDR3 coding sequence is TGTGCCAGCAGTCCGCGGACAGGTTTAAGCACAGATACGCAGTATTTT.

The chain recombines TRBV3-1 (or the pseudogene TRBV3-2) with TRBJ2-1; 10 nucleotides agree with TRBD2. Germline V gene sequence: CDR1 LGHDT, CDR2 YNNKEL (reference sequence). The CDR3 runs to 18 residues. Germline trimming cut 0 bases from V and 0 bases from J; bases unmatched to any gene: 5. DNA for the CDR3: TGTGCCAGCAGCCAAGACCACGGACTAGCGGTCTCCTACAATGAGCAGTTCTTC. Translating gives CASSQDHGLAVSYNEQFF.

A single count supports this clone. CDR3: CASSGGQGNNYGYTF. The DNA of the CDR3 is TGTGCCAGCAGCGGCGGACAGGGGAATAACTATGGCTACACCTTC. This rearrangement joins TRBV7-8 to TRBJ1-2; the match to TRBD1 covers 9 bases. Germline CDR1 SGHVS, CDR2 FQNEAQ. Unmatched junction bases numbered 5, after V lost 5 bases and J lost 1 base. The CDR3 is 15 residues long.

The chain links TRBV7-9 to TRBJ2-3, with D possibly being TRBD2 (5 bases). V shed 6 bases and J shed 3 bases, with 16 bases lying between them. CDR1 and CDR2 from the germline V gene are SEHNR and FQNEAQ (reference sequence). CDR3 length equals 15 residues. CDR3 coding DNA: TGTGCCAGCAGACCTAACTTATGGGAGACAGATACGCAGTATTTT. This codes for CASRPNLWETDTQYF.

The chain has TRBV19 and TRBJ1-3; D is unresolved. The CDR3 is 14 residues long. Germline assignment: CDR1 LNHDA and CDR2 SQIVND (reference sequence). The ends were cut back, 5 bases at V and 2 bases at J, with 10 bases in the middle. CDR3 sequence: CASSEHGPGNTIYF. In nucleotides, the CDR3 is TGTGCCAGTAGTGAACATGGGCCTGGAAACACCATATATTTT.

The chain recombines TRBV30 with TRBJ1-5, with unresolved D. Per germline, CDR1 GTSNPN and CDR2 SVGIG (reference sequence). Trimming left V 4 bases short and J 0 bases short, with 10 bases between. There are 14 residues in the CDR3. The CDR3 bases are TGTGCCTGGACCACTGTTGATAGCAATCAGCCCCAGCATTTT. Protein sequence: CAWTTVDSNQPQHF.

This sequence joins TRBV19 and TRBJ1-6, with D tentatively TRBD1 (6 bases). Between the trimmed V and J ends, which lost 5 bases and 0 bases, there was a span of 14 bases. This CDR3 spans 17 amino acids. CDR1 is LNHDA and CDR2 is SQIVND in the germline V gene (reference sequence). Here the CDR3 DNA reads TGTGCCAGTAGTCCAGACAGGAGGAGCTCCTATAATTCACCCCTCCACTTT. Amino acid sequence: CASSPDRRSSYNSPLHF.

The genes are TRBV11-2 and TRBJ2-7; tentatively, D is TRBD1 (5 bases). V was clipped by 5 bases and J by 4 bases, with 9 bases between them. Per the germline V gene, CDR1 is SGHAT and CDR2 is FQNNGV. The CDR3 covers 12 residues. The CDR3 DNA is TGTGCCAGCAGCCCTGACAGTTACGAGCAGTACTTC. It specifies CASSPDSYEQYF.

The CDR3 DNA reads TGCGCCAGCAGCACCGGAGGGTGGGGCACTGAAGCTTTCTTT. This gives the protein CASSTGGWGTEAFF. V gene TRBV5-1 combines with J gene TRBJ1-1; D remains unclear. This CDR3 region has 14 residues. Trimming left V 4 bases short and J 4 bases short, with 14 bases between. CDR1 SGHRS and CDR2 YFSETQ come from the germline V gene.

This chain uses TRBV12-3 or TRBV12-4 with TRBJ1-1, with D hard to call. The CDR3 totals 11 residues. The V end was cut by 5 bases, the J end by 9 bases, with 10 bases between. CDR3 sequence: CASSKRVKAFF. In DNA form, the CDR3 reads TGTGCCAGCAGTAAAAGAGTTAAAGCTTTCTTT.

The rearrangement uses TRBV7-9 and TRBJ1-1; D is ambiguous. V dropped 1 base and J dropped 5 bases, with 11 bases sitting between them. Per the germline V gene, CDR1 is SEHNR and CDR2 is FQNEAQ (reference sequence). CDR3 length: 14 residues. CDR3 nucleotides: TGTGCCAGCAGCTTAGGCCACAGTGGTACTGAAGCTTTCTTT. Translated: CASSLGHSGTEAFF.

The V call is TRBV5-1, the J call TRBJ2-1, with D unresolved. The germline V gene encodes CDR1 SGHRS and CDR2 YFSETQ. The germline V and J ends were trimmed by 6 bases and 3 bases, with 7 bases remaining between them. There are 12 residues in the CDR3. In nucleotides, the CDR3 is TGCGCCAGCAAGCTGAGCTACAATGAGCAGTTCTTC. It yields the protein CASKLSYNEQFF.

The chain carries TRBV29-1 and TRBJ1-1, with D unresolved. V lost 5 bases, J lost 5 bases, and 9 bases lay in between. Germline-derived CDR1 and CDR2 are SQVTM and ANQGSEA. This CDR3 comprises 11 residues. CDR3 nucleotide sequence: TGCAGCGTTTCATTTCGGACTGAAGCTTTCTTT. It yields the protein CSVSFRTEAFF.

The chain carries TRBV27 and TRBJ2-5; perhaps TRBD1 as D (6 bases). CDR3 size: 14 residues. Trimming cost V 5 bases and J 2 bases, with 12 bases left between them. Germline lookup yields CDR1 MNHEY and CDR2 SMNVEV (reference sequence). CDR3 in DNA: TGTGCCAGCAGTGAACGGGGACAACAAGAGACCCAGTACTTC. This codes for CASSERGQQETQYF.

This clone was found once. This chain connects TRBV7-9 to TRBJ1-1; possible D gene TRBD1, 5 bases. V was pared by 5 bases and J by 1 base, with 11 bases between. The CDR3 loop spans 14 amino acids. Germline loops: CDR1 SEHNR, CDR2 FQNEAQ (reference sequence). CDR3 DNA sequence: TGTGCCAGCAGCCCGACCGACAGGAACACTGAAGCTTTCTTT. Protein sequence: CASSPTDRNTEAFF. The whole variable domain, filled in from reference TRBV7-9 and TRBJ1-1, reads DTGVSQNPRHKITKRGQNVTFRCDPISEHNRLYWYRQTLGQGPEFLTYFQNEAQLEKSRLLSDRFSAERPKGSFSTLEIQRTEQGDSAMYLCASSPTDRNTEAFFGQGTRLTVV.